The 27 T cell receptor beta chains below come from one sample, sequenced in a study of spatial heterogeneity in lung cancer. MiXCR, run by TCRdb on the 5' RACE reads, gives a single entry per CDR3 protein. The sample has some 120,000 distinct CDR3 sequences; 12% are singletons. The time point here: blood at routine non-recurrence follow-up after resection. Tumor, nontumor lung or frozen PBMC supplied whole RNA that was sequenced unsorted. The sample consisted of PBMCs, taken at follow-up. The receptor set was obtained from a male donor with early-stage non-small cell lung cancer.

The chain joins TRBV2 to TRBJ1-5; 8 bases are a match to TRBD1. J was trimmed by 7 bases and V by 6 bases; bases with no gene match: 8. The CDR3 extends over 14 amino acids. Germline-derived CDR1 and CDR2 are SNHLY and FYNNEI. The CDR3 is CASRGRGQWQPQHF. The CDR3 region has the DNA TGTGCCAGCAGGGGCAGGGGGCAATGGCAGCCCCAGCATTTT.

This clonotype appeared many times. The rearrangement joins TRBV7-9 to TRBJ1-1, with D hard to call. Trimming cost V 0 bases and J 8 bases, with 7 bases left between them. The CDR3 totals 12 residues. The germline V gene encodes CDR1 SEHNR and CDR2 FQNEAQ (reference sequence). The CDR3 reads CASSLASSEAFF. DNA for the CDR3: TGTGCCAGCAGCTTAGCGTCTAGCGAAGCTTTCTTT.

This clonotype was seen more than once but under ten times. The chain combines TRBV28 with TRBJ2-2; D possibly corresponds to TRBD1 (5 bases). Trimming cost V 2 bases and J 0 bases, with 7 bases left between them. There are 15 residues in the CDR3. CDR1 MDHEN and CDR2 SYDVKM come from the germline V gene. The CDR3 sequence: CASSLQGSNTGELFF. CDR3 sequence (DNA): TGTGCCAGCAGTTTACAGGGTTCGAACACCGGGGAGCTGTTTTTT. The full variable domain, its missing parts supplied by reference TRBV28 and TRBJ2-2, is DVKVTQSSRYLVKRTGEKVFLECVQDMDHENMFWYRQDPGLGLRLIYFSYDVKMKEKGDIPEGYSVSREKKERFSLILESASTNQTSMYLCASSLQGSNTGELFFGEGSRLTVL.

This clonotype came up a few times. This chain connects TRBV20-1 to TRBJ2-3, with D hard to call. The V end was cut by 3 bases, the J end by 2 bases, with 9 bases between. The germline V gene encodes CDR1 DFQATT and CDR2 SNEGSKA (reference sequence). This CDR3 comprises 13 residues. The CDR3 bases are TGCAGTGCTAGTAACCGACCCACAGATACGCAGTATTTT. It yields the protein CSASNRPTDTQYF.

The sample holds many counts of this clonotype. The chain recombines TRBV20-1 with TRBJ2-1; 9 bases are shared with TRBD1. CDR3 size: 16 residues. Germline values: CDR1 DFQATT, CDR2 SNEGSKA (reference sequence). The V segment lost 0 bases and the J segment 3 bases; nucleotides outside the gene matches: 6. The CDR3 DNA sequence: TGCAGTGCTAGAGATGTCCAGGGACAGGGCTACAATGAGCAGTTCTTC. It encodes CSARDVQGQGYNEQFF.

This rearrangement joins TRBV5-4 to TRBJ2-6; D is unresolved. CDR3 length equals 13 residues. Trimming shortened V by 6 bases and J by 0 bases, and 4 bases separated the two germline ends. Germline V gene sequence: CDR1 SGHNT, CDR2 YYREEE (reference sequence). CDR3 nucleotide sequence: TGTGCCAGCACTATCTCTGGGGCCAACGTCCTGACTTTC. It translates to CASTISGANVLTF.

This clonotype was seen at least ten times. The chain joins TRBV4-2 to TRBJ1-6; 7 bases are a match to TRBD1. This CDR3 is built from 16 residues. V gave up 1 base and J gave up 6 bases; unmatched junction bases: 6. Germline V gene sequence: CDR1 LGHNA, CDR2 YNFKEQ. As DNA, the CDR3 is TGTGCCAGCAGCCAAGTTGAGGGGGCAGGTAATTCACCCCTCCACTTT. Its protein is CASSQVEGAGNSPLHF.

This clonotype showed up many times. V and J are TRBV24-1 and TRBJ1-3; no reliable D call. Looked up from germline, CDR1 is KGHDR and CDR2 is SFDVKD. The CDR3 is 13 amino acids. V lost 4 bases and J lost 9, with 12 bases in between. CDR3 sequence (DNA): TGTGCCACCAGTGAAGGGTCTCGAGGCACCATATATTTT. It translates to CATSEGSRGTIYF.

This clonotype has more than one count but fewer than ten. The genes are TRBV5-1 and TRBJ2-3; D gene ambiguous. Germline V gene sequence: CDR1 SGHRS, CDR2 YFSETQ. CDR3 size: 15 residues. Between the trimmed V and J ends, which lost 4 bases and 3 bases, there was a span of 15 bases. The CDR3 sequence: CASSPLELRTDTQYF. The CDR3 DNA reads TGCGCCAGCAGCCCCCTCGAACTCCGTACAGATACGCAGTATTTT.

The V call is TRBV19, the J call TRBJ2-1; D is undetermined. The V and J ends lost 3 bases and 8 bases respectively, with 11 bases between them. The CDR3 sequence is 13 residues long. Germline-derived CDR1 and CDR2 are LNHDA and SQIVND (reference sequence). The CDR3 nucleotides are TGTGCCAGTAGTATTGGTTGGAGAGATGAGCAGTTCTTC. It codes for CASSIGWRDEQFF.

This clonotype was detected many times. V is TRBV2 and J is TRBJ1-5; a possible D gene is TRBD1 (6 bases). V lost 1 base and J 8 bases, leaving 12 bases between the germline ends. Per the germline V gene, CDR1 is SNHLY and CDR2 is FYNNEI. This CDR3 region has 14 residues. This CDR3 is CASSEGQGREPQHF. CDR3 sequence (DNA): TGTGCCAGCAGTGAAGGCCAGGGGAGAGAGCCCCAGCATTTT.

The chain employs TRBV20-1 and TRBJ1-5; a possible D gene is TRBD1 (6 bases). CDR3 size: 12 residues. Germline V lookup: CDR1 DFQATT, CDR2 SNEGSKA (reference sequence). V was pared by 5 bases and J by 11 bases, with 16 bases between. The CDR3 spells CSAGQIGVAQHF. The CDR3 DNA is TGCAGTGCTGGACAGATTGGCGTGGCCCAGCATTTT.

This clonotype was counted ten times or more. Its ends do not fully match the called genes, so a read error is possible. The CDR3 DNA follows: TGCGCCAGCAGCCTCAGGGAGAACACTGAAGCTTTCTTT. Translating gives CASSLRENTEAFF. The chain joins TRBV11-2 to TRBJ1-1; the D gene is possibly TRBD1 (5 bases). The CDR3 spans 13 residues. From germline, CDR1 is SGHAT and CDR2 FQNNGV. The full variable domain, rest sourced from reference TRBV11-2 and TRBJ1-1, is EAGVAQSPRYKIIEKRQSVAFWCNPISGHATLYWYQQILGQGPKLLIQFQNNGVVDDSQLPKDRFSAERLKGVDSTLKIQPAKLEDSAVYLCASSLRENTEAFFGQGTRLTVV.

V gene TRBV11-3 combines with J gene TRBJ2-1, with D possibly TRBD2 on 5 matching bases. V lost 1 base and J lost 0, with 10 bases in between. Germline CDR1 SGHNT, CDR2 YENEEA. CDR3 length equals 16 residues. The CDR3 region is CASSLAMRASYNEQFF. CDR3 bases: TGTGCCAGCAGCTTAGCCATGAGGGCCTCCTACAATGAGCAGTTCTTC.

The V call is TRBV5-8, the J call TRBJ1-2; weak D call: TRBD1 (5 bases). This CDR3 has 13 amino acids. Trimming took 2 bases from V and 6 from J, leaving 11 bases between them. In germline, CDR1 is SGHTS, CDR2 YDEGEE. The CDR3 region is CASSLSGSNGYTF. The CDR3 DNA reads as TGTGCCAGCAGCTTATCAGGGTCTAATGGCTACACCTTC.

This chain links TRBV28 with TRBJ2-5; D possibly corresponds to TRBD1 (6 bases). Germline V gene lookup returns CDR1 MDHEN and CDR2 SYDVKM. Trimming shortened V by 5 bases and J by 5 bases, and 12 bases separated the two germline ends. This CDR3 spans 13 amino acids. The CDR3 nucleotides read TGTGCCAGCAGTCCAGGGGAAGTGGAGACCCAGTACTTC. Its translation is CASSPGEVETQYF.

In its sample, this clonotype was seen a few times. The J gene is TRBJ1-4, the V gene TRBV5-1; a weak D match, TRBD1 (5 bases). The CDR3 has 14 amino acids. V was pared by 4 bases and J by 8 bases, with 15 bases between. Germline CDR1 and CDR2: SGHRS and YFSETQ. The CDR3 nucleotides are TGCGCCAGCAGCCCGGGACTCGGCGGGGAAAAACTGTTTTTT. It is translated as CASSPGLGGEKLFF.

The chain is built from TRBV28 and TRBJ2-7, with D tentatively TRBD2 (5 bases). CDR3 length: 12 amino acids. Germline CDR1 is MDHEN and CDR2 is SYDVKM. Deletions cut 6 bases from V and 6 bases from J, with 12 bases between. CDR3 in DNA: TGTGCCAGCAGACCCCGAGGGCTCGAGCAGTACTTC. Protein product: CASRPRGLEQYF.

In this sample, this clonotype turned up a few times. The genes are TRBV25-1 and TRBJ1-1; TRBD1 matches 11 bases. Trimming took 4 bases from V and 8 from J; bases not matched to a gene: 3. Germline lookup yields CDR1 MGHDK and CDR2 SYGVNS. The CDR3 loop spans 13 amino acids. CDR3 nucleotides: TGTGCCAGCAGTGCCCGGGACAGGGGGGAAGCTTTCTTT. It translates to CASSARDRGEAFF. The full variable domain, with the rest looked up from reference TRBV25-1 and TRBJ1-1, is EADIYQTPRYLVIGTGKKITLECSQTMGHDKMYWYQQDPGMELHLIHYSYGVNSTEKGDLSSESTVSRIRTEHFPLTLESARPSHTSQYLCASSARDRGEAFFGQGTRLTVV.

The chain recombines TRBV6-5 with TRBJ2-1; TRBD1 agrees at 10 bases. Unmatched junction bases numbered 6, after V lost 0 bases and J lost 7 bases. Germline V CDR1 and CDR2: MNHEY, SVGAGI. The CDR3 has 16 amino acids. CDR3 DNA: TGTGCCAGCAGTTACTCGAAGGGACAGGGGTTTAATGAGCAGTTCTTC. Translation gives CASSYSKGQGFNEQFF.

The genes are TRBV6-6 and TRBJ2-7; the D is unclear. Germline V gene sequence: CDR1 MNHNY, CDR2 SVGAGI (reference sequence). CDR3 length equals 15 residues. Trimming left V 0 bases short and J 6 bases short, with 15 bases between. In DNA form, the CDR3 reads TGTGCCAGCAGTTACTCGACTCTAAATACGGGCGAGCAGTACTTC. Translated: CASSYSTLNTGEQYF.

This clonotype was seen many times. This chain joins TRBV11-2 and TRBJ1-4; TRBD1 might be the D (5 bases). The CDR3 extends over 14 amino acids. The germline V gene encodes CDR1 SGHAT and CDR2 FQNNGV. Trimming took off 4 bases at V and 8 bases at J, with 14 bases between the two ends. The CDR3 loop is CASSSPGLSEKLFF. The DNA of the CDR3 is TGTGCCAGCAGCTCGCCAGGGCTGAGCGAAAAACTGTTTTTT.

This clonotype was seen ten or more times. V is TRBV4-3 and J is TRBJ1-4, with TRBD1 matching over 8 bases. V lost 0 bases to trimming and J lost 5 bases; unmatched junction nucleotides: 2. The CDR3 runs 15 residues. CDR1 LGHNA and CDR2 YSLEER come from the germline V gene. The CDR3 here is CASSQEGQGNEKLFF. The CDR3 nucleotides are TGCGCCAGCAGCCAAGAAGGACAGGGCAATGAAAAACTGTTTTTT.

CDR3 bases: TGTGCCAGCAGCTTGGGGGCGTTTGCCAAAAACATTCAGTACTTC. Protein product: CASSLGAFAKNIQYF. The rearrangement joins TRBV5-6 to TRBJ2-4; no clear D. Germline CDR1 and CDR2: SGHDT and YYEEEE. V lost 0 bases to trimming and J lost 1 base, with 8 bases between them. The CDR3 runs to 15 residues.

This clonotype was detected ten times or more. The genes are TRBV28 and TRBJ2-2, with 9 bases identical to TRBD2. V lost 6 bases and J lost 7; bases outside the gene matches: 12. CDR3 length equals 16 residues. CDR1 and CDR2 from the germline V gene are MDHEN and SYDVKM. The CDR3 coding sequence is TGTGCCAGCAGCCGCGTGAGCGGGGGGCGTGTCGGGGAGCTGTTTTTT. As protein: CASSRVSGGRVGELFF.

This chain connects TRBV5-6 to TRBJ2-7; 11 bases align to TRBD2. This CDR3 is 15 amino acids long. Germline-derived CDR1 and CDR2 are SGHDT and YYEEEE. J gave up 7 bases and V 4 bases, and 10 bases lay outside the gene matches. The CDR3 is CASSLRLAGNLEQYF. CDR3 coding DNA: TGTGCCAGCAGCCTTAGACTAGCGGGGAACCTAGAGCAGTACTTC.

This clonotype has a handful of counts. The chain has TRBV20-1 and TRBJ2-3; 12 nucleotides agree with TRBD2. V lost 8 bases to trimming and J lost 6 bases; unmatched junction nucleotides: 9. This CDR3 has 14 residues. Germline lookup yields CDR1 DFQATT and CDR2 SNEGSKA (reference sequence). The CDR3 sequence is CSSGTSGPRDTQYF. DNA of the CDR3: TGCAGTTCTGGGACTAGCGGGCCCCGGGATACGCAGTATTTT.